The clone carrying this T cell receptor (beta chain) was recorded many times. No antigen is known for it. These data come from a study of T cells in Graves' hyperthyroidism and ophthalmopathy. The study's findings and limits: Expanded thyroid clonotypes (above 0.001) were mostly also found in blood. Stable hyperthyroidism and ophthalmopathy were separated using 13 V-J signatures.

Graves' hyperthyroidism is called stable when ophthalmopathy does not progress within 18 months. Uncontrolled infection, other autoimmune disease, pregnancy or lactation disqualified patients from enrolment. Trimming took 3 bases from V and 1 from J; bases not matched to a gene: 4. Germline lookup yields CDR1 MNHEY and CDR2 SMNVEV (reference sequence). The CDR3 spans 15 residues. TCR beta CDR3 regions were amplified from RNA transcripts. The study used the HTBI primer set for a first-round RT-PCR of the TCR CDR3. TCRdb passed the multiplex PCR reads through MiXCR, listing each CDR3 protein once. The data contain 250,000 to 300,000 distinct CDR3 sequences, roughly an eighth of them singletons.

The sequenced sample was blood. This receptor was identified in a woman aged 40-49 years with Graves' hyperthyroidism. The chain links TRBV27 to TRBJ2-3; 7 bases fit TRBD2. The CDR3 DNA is TGTGCCAGCAGTTTCCTGGGGGGGGGCACAGATACGCAGTATTTT. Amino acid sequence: CASSFLGGGTDTQYF.